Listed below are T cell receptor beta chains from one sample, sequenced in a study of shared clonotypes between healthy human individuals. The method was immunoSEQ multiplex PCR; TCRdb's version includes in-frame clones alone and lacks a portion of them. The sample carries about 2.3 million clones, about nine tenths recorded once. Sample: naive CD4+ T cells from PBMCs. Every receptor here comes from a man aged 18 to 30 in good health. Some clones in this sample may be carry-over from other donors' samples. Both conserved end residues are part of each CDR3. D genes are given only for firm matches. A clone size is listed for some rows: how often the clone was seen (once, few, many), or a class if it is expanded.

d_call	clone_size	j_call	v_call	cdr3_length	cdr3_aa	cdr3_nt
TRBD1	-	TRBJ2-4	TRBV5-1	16	CASTTLPGQTKNIQYF	TGCGCCAGCACCACGTTACCGGGACAGACTAAAAACATTCAGTACTTC
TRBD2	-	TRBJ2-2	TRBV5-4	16	CASSLPSGREAGELFF	TGTGCCAGCAGCTTGCCTAGCGGGAGGGAGGCCGGGGAGCTGTTTTTT
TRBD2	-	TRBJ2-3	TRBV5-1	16	CASSLGLAGGLDTQYF	TGCGCCAGCAGCTTGGGACTAGCGGGAGGTTTAGATACGCAGTATTTT
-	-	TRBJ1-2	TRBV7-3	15	CASSFIPGRGYGYTF	TGTGCCAGCAGCTTTATTCCGGGGCGCGGCTATGGCTACACCTTC
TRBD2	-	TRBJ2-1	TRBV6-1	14	CAGGTSGSYNEQFF	TGTGCCGGGGGGACTAGTGGCTCCTACAATGAGCAGTTCTTC
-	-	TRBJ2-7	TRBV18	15	CASSPLGRLPYEQYF	TGTGCCAGCTCACCACTGGGACGGCTACCCTACGAGCAGTACTTC
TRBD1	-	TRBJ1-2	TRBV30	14	CAWRLSGGVGGYTF	TGTGCCTGGAGACTGTCAGGGGGCGTTGGTGGCTACACCTTC
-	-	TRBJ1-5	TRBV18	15	CASSPGQGANQPQHF	TGTGCCAGCTCACCGGGACAAGGGGCCAACCAGCCCCAGCATTTT
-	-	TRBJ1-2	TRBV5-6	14	CASSFRGDLYGYTF	TGTGCCAGCAGCTTCCGGGGGGACTTATATGGCTACACCTTC
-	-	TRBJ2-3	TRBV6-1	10	CAMGTDTQYF	TGTGCCATGGGCACAGATACGCAGTATTTT
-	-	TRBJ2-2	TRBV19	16	CASSIRGLTNTGELFF	TGTGCCAGTAGTATCCGCGGTTTAACGAACACCGGGGAGCTGTTTTTT
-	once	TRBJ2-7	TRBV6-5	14	CASRRDWVTYEQYF	TGTGCCAGCAGAAGAGACTGGGTAACCTACGAGCAGTACTTC
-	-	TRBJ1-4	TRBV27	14	CASRKGQLNEKLFF	TGTGCCAGCAGGAAAGGACAGCTGAATGAAAAACTGTTTTTT
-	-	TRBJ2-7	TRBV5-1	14	CASSARENGGEQYF	TGCGCCAGCAGCGCTCGGGAGAACGGGGGCGAGCAGTACTTC
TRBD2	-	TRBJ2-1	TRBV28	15	CASTFTSGPFDEQFF	TGTGCCAGCACTTTTACTAGCGGCCCTTTCGATGAGCAGTTCTTC
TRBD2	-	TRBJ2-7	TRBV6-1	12	CASSVGGLALYF	TGTGCCAGCAGTGTCGGAGGACTAGCCTTGTACTTC
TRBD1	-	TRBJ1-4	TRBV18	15	CASSPPDRASEKLFF	TGTGCCAGCTCACCACCGGACAGGGCCTCTGAAAAACTGTTTTTT
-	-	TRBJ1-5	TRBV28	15	CASRGGGYSNQPQHF	TGTGCCAGCAGGGGCGGGGGTTATAGCAATCAGCCCCAGCATTTT
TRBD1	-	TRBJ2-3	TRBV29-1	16	CSVHGQGRGRSQGQYF	TGCAGCGTCCACGGTCAGGGCAGGGGGCGATCGCAAGGGCAGTATTTT
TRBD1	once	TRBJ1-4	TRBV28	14	CASNLGTGNEKLFF	TGTGCCAGCAACTTGGGGACAGGGAACGAAAAACTGTTTTTT
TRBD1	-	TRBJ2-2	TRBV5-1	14	CASTRTGPSGELFF	TGCGCCAGCACCCGGACAGGGCCAAGCGGGGAGCTGTTTTTT
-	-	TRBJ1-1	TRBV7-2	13	CASSLESSGEAFF	TGTGCCAGCAGCTTAGAAAGCTCTGGTGAAGCTTTCTTT
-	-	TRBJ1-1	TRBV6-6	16	CASSYSKGRGDTEAFF	TGTGCCAGCAGTTACTCGAAAGGCAGGGGAGACACTGAAGCTTTCTTT
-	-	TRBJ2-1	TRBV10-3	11	CAISGSGEQFF	TGTGCCATCAGTGGGTCCGGGGAGCAGTTCTTC
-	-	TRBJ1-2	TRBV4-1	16	CASSQDYRARSYGYTF	TGCGCCAGCAGCCAAGATTACAGGGCGAGGAGCTATGGCTACACCTTC
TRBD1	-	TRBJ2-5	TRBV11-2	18	CASRKIKVGTGGGETQYF	TGTGCCAGCAGAAAAATAAAGGTTGGGACAGGGGGCGGTGAGACCCAGTACTTC
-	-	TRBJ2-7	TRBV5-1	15	CASSLSAGPAYEQYF	TGCGCCAGCAGCTTGTCGGCAGGGCCCGCCTACGAGCAGTACTTC
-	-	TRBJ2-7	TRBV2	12	CASRWETYEQYF	TGTGCCAGCCGCTGGGAAACCTACGAGCAGTACTTC
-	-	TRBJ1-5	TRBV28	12	CASSLVGQPQHF	TGTGCCAGCAGTTTGGTAGGCCAGCCCCAGCATTTT
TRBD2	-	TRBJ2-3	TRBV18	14	CASSTLAGTDTQYF	TGTGCCAGCTCAACCCTAGCGGGCACAGATACGCAGTATTTT
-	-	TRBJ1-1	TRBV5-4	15	CASSLVSSRAVEAFF	TGTGCCAGCAGCTTGGTATCCAGCCGCGCGGTTGAAGCTTTCTTT
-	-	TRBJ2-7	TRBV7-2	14	CASSLGFVSYEQYF	TGTGCCAGCAGCTTAGGATTTGTCTCCTACGAGCAGTACTTC
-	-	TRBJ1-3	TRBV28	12	CASSLPPSTIYF	TGTGCCAGCAGTTTACCCCCCAGCACCATATATTTT
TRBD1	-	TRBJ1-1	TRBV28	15	CASSPWDREVTEAFF	TGTGCCAGCAGCCCTTGGGACAGGGAGGTCACTGAAGCTTTCTTT
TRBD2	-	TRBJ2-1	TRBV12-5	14	CASGSSGSLYEQFF	TGTGCTAGTGGTTCTAGCGGGAGCCTCTATGAGCAGTTCTTC
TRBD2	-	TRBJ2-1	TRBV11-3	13	CASSLRTSGEQFF	TGTGCCAGCAGCCTCCGCACTAGCGGTGAGCAGTTCTTC
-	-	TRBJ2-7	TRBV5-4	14	CASSLARGSYEQYF	TGTGCCAGCAGCTTGGCCAGGGGCTCCTACGAGCAGTACTTC
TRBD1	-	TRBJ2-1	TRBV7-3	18	CASSLTYRGVGVDNEQFF	TGTGCCAGCAGCTTAACGTACAGGGGCGTGGGGGTCGACAATGAGCAGTTCTTC
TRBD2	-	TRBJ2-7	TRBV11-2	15	CASSHGGGSPYEQYF	TGTGCCAGCAGTCATGGTGGCGGGAGCCCGTACGAGCAGTACTTC
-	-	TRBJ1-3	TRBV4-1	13	CASRPGTANTIYF	TGCGCCAGCAGGCCAGGGACGGCAAACACCATATATTTT
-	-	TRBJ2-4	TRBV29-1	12	CSVRASLNIQYF	TGCAGCGTGAGGGCTAGTCTAAACATTCAGTACTTC
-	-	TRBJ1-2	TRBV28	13	CATTLGGGYGYTF	TGTGCCACCACACTCGGGGGGGGGTATGGCTACACCTTC
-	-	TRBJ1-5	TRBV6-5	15	CASSYSITLDQPQHF	TGTGCCAGCAGTTACTCGATCACTTTAGATCAGCCCCAGCATTTT
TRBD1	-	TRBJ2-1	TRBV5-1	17	CASSLVGTGPAYNEQFF	TGCGCCAGCAGCTTGGTTGGGACAGGGCCGGCGTACAATGAGCAGTTCTTC
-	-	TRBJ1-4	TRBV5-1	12	CASSLYREKLFF	TGCGCCAGCAGCTTGTATCGGGAAAAACTGTTTTTT
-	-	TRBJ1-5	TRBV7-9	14	CASSGTVSNQPQHF	TGTGCCAGCAGCGGGACGGTTAGCAATCAGCCCCAGCATTTT